This is a list of T cell receptor beta chains from one sample in a study of T cells in Graves' hyperthyroidism and ophthalmopathy. TCRdb re-derived calls from the multiplex PCR reads in MiXCR, one entry per CDR3 protein. Counted here are approximately 490,000 distinct CDR3 sequences, about 20% occurring once; the ten biggest clones make up approximately 49%. Material: blood. All receptors come from a woman in her seventies with Graves' ophthalmopathy. Each CDR3 is given with its conserved first and last residue. Each record gives: D gene, V gene, J gene, clone size, CDR3 DNA, CDR3 protein. The D gene is left open where the match is weak. Part of the rows lack a size; the others show once, few, many or a class for expanded clones.

d_call: TRBD2
v_call: TRBV7-9
j_call: TRBJ2-1
clone_size: .
cdr3_nt: TGTGCCAGCAGCTTAGTTAGCGGGAGAACGAGGGCTGAGCAGTTCTTC
cdr3_aa: CASSLVSGRTRAEQFF

d_call: .
v_call: TRBV12-3/TRBV12-4
j_call: TRBJ2-2
clone_size: .
cdr3_nt: TGTGCCAGCAGTTTGGCCCTAGCAGGGGCCGGGGAGCTGTTTTTT
cdr3_aa: CASSLALAGAGELFF

d_call: .
v_call: TRBV6-1
j_call: TRBJ2-5
clone_size: many
cdr3_nt: TGTGCCAGCAGTTTCCGGGACACGCCAACCCCAGAGGAGACCCAGTACTTC
cdr3_aa: CASSFRDTPTPEETQYF

d_call: .
v_call: TRBV7-2
j_call: TRBJ1-2
clone_size: many
cdr3_nt: TGTGCCAGCAGCCCAGCGGATTATGGCTACACCTTC
cdr3_aa: CASSPADYGYTF

d_call: TRBD2
v_call: TRBV7-2
j_call: TRBJ2-7
clone_size: few
cdr3_nt: TGTGCCAGCAGCGTAGACACCCTAGCGGGAGGCTTCTACGAGCAGTACTTC
cdr3_aa: CASSVDTLAGGFYEQYF

d_call: .
v_call: TRBV10-3
j_call: TRBJ2-5
clone_size: .
cdr3_nt: TGTGCCATCAGTGAGTCAACGGTTATCGGGACCCAGTACTTC
cdr3_aa: CAISESTVIGTQYF

d_call: TRBD2
v_call: TRBV5-1
j_call: TRBJ2-3
clone_size: .
cdr3_nt: TGCGCCAGCAGTTCGCCGGCGGGAGGGCCGGGGGATACGCAGTATTTT
cdr3_aa: CASSSPAGGPGDTQYF

d_call: .
v_call: TRBV4-1
j_call: TRBJ2-3
clone_size: .
cdr3_nt: TGCGCCAGCAGCCCAGTGGGGAGCACAGATACGCAGTATTTT
cdr3_aa: CASSPVGSTDTQYF

d_call: TRBD2
v_call: TRBV18
j_call: TRBJ2-7
clone_size: .
cdr3_nt: TGTGCCAGCTCACCACTTCGGACTAGCCTTACCTACGAGCAGTACTTC
cdr3_aa: CASSPLRTSLTYEQYF

d_call: TRBD2
v_call: TRBV20-1
j_call: TRBJ2-1
clone_size: many
cdr3_nt: TGCAGTGCTAGAGATGGGGCGGGAGCGGACAATGAGCAGTTCTTC
cdr3_aa: CSARDGAGADNEQFF

d_call: .
v_call: TRBV24-1
j_call: TRBJ1-2
clone_size: few
cdr3_nt: TGTGCCACCCGGGCCCATGATGGCTACACCTTC
cdr3_aa: CATRAHDGYTF

d_call: .
v_call: TRBV9
j_call: TRBJ1-1
clone_size: many
cdr3_nt: TGTGCCAGCAGCTCCGATATCTCCCTCCCTAACACTGAAGCTTTCTTT
cdr3_aa: CASSSDISLPNTEAFF

d_call: .
v_call: TRBV5-1
j_call: TRBJ1-1
clone_size: many
cdr3_nt: TGCGCCAGCAGCTCTGGGAACACTGAAGCTTTCTTT
cdr3_aa: CASSSGNTEAFF

d_call: .
v_call: TRBV2
j_call: TRBJ2-7
clone_size: few
cdr3_nt: TGTGCCAGCAGCCTTGCCTCCGGGGGCGGGTACGAGCAGTACTTC
cdr3_aa: CASSLASGGGYEQYF

d_call: TRBD1
v_call: TRBV9
j_call: TRBJ2-1
clone_size: .
cdr3_nt: TGTGCCAGCAGCCCCACGGGACAGCTAGCCTACAATGAGCAGTTCTTC
cdr3_aa: CASSPTGQLAYNEQFF

d_call: .
v_call: TRBV20-1
j_call: TRBJ1-1
clone_size: many
cdr3_nt: TGCAGTGCTAGTCCTAACACTGAAGCTTTCTTT
cdr3_aa: CSASPNTEAFF

d_call: TRBD1
v_call: TRBV5-5
j_call: TRBJ1-5
clone_size: .
cdr3_nt: TGTGCCAGCAGCTATGAAGGGGGCGCGTGTCAGCCCCAGCATTTT
cdr3_aa: CASSYEGGACQPQHF

d_call: TRBD1
v_call: TRBV19
j_call: TRBJ2-3
clone_size: few
cdr3_nt: TGTGCCAGTACCCAGACAGGGGTCCATGGAGATACGCAGTATTTT
cdr3_aa: CASTQTGVHGDTQYF

d_call: TRBD1
v_call: TRBV18
j_call: TRBJ1-1
clone_size: .
cdr3_nt: TGTGCCAGCTCACCACCGATGGCAGGGGGCACTGAAGCTTTCTTT
cdr3_aa: CASSPPMAGGTEAFF

d_call: .
v_call: TRBV5-1
j_call: TRBJ2-2
clone_size: few
cdr3_nt: TGCGCCAGCAGCTTGAGGTTTTCAGGGGAAGGCGGGGAGCTGTTTTTT
cdr3_aa: CASSLRFSGEGGELFF

d_call: .
v_call: TRBV6-5
j_call: TRBJ2-5
clone_size: many
cdr3_nt: TGTGCCAGCAGTTACGGGACTTTCGAAGAGACCCAGTACTTC
cdr3_aa: CASSYGTFEETQYF

d_call: .
v_call: TRBV19
j_call: TRBJ2-3
clone_size: few
cdr3_nt: TGTGCCAGTGGATTGAGTTTCCTTGGCACAGATACGCAGTATTTT
cdr3_aa: CASGLSFLGTDTQYF

d_call: .
v_call: TRBV24-1
j_call: TRBJ2-2
clone_size: .
cdr3_nt: TGTGCCACCAGTGATCGAGGACACAAAGGGGAGCTGTTTTTT
cdr3_aa: CATSDRGHKGELFF

d_call: TRBD2
v_call: TRBV2
j_call: TRBJ2-5
clone_size: .
cdr3_nt: TGTGCCAGCAGCCGGCGAACGGGAGGGCCTCGGGAGACCCAGTACTTC
cdr3_aa: CASSRRTGGPRETQYF

d_call: .
v_call: TRBV7-9
j_call: TRBJ2-6
clone_size: many
cdr3_nt: TGTGCCAGCAGCCTCCAGTCTGGGGCCAACGTCCTGACTTTC
cdr3_aa: CASSLQSGANVLTF

d_call: .
v_call: TRBV18
j_call: TRBJ2-1
clone_size: .
cdr3_nt: TGTGCCAGCTCACCAATCCGGGACGCGACGGGAAGTGGGTTCTTC
cdr3_aa: CASSPIRDATGSGFF

d_call: .
v_call: TRBV5-5
j_call: TRBJ1-5
clone_size: .
cdr3_nt: TGTGCCAGCAGCAGGGACCTTGCGCCCCAGCATTTT
cdr3_aa: CASSRDLAPQHF

d_call: .
v_call: TRBV12-5
j_call: TRBJ2-3
clone_size: many
cdr3_nt: TGTGCTAGTGTTCTACAGGGACATAGCACAGATACGCAGTATTTT
cdr3_aa: CASVLQGHSTDTQYF

d_call: .
v_call: TRBV5-1
j_call: TRBJ1-1
clone_size: few
cdr3_nt: TGCGCCAGCAGCTACGGGACCATGAACACTGAAGCTTTCTTT
cdr3_aa: CASSYGTMNTEAFF

d_call: .
v_call: TRBV9
j_call: TRBJ1-4
clone_size: many
cdr3_nt: TGTGCCAGCGGAGACAGCATTAATGAAAAACTGTTTTTT
cdr3_aa: CASGDSINEKLFF

d_call: .
v_call: TRBV15
j_call: TRBJ2-1
clone_size: few
cdr3_nt: TGTGCCACCAGCGGAGGGGGGGCCCTTTCCTACAATGAGCAGTTCTTC
cdr3_aa: CATSGGGALSYNEQFF

d_call: TRBD2
v_call: TRBV10-1
j_call: TRBJ2-1
clone_size: .
cdr3_nt: TGCGCCAGGGTTCCCGGGACTAGCTCCTCGGGCCCCTACAATGAGCAGTTCTTC
cdr3_aa: CARVPGTSSSGPYNEQFF

d_call: TRBD1
v_call: TRBV24-1
j_call: TRBJ1-5
clone_size: few
cdr3_nt: TGTGCCACCAGTGATAGAGAAGCAGGGGGTAGCAATCAGCCCCAGCATTTT
cdr3_aa: CATSDREAGGSNQPQHF

d_call: .
v_call: TRBV6-1
j_call: TRBJ2-5
clone_size: .
cdr3_nt: TGTGCCAGCAGAGGAAACAGGGTCCCGCGAGAGACCCAGTACTTC
cdr3_aa: CASRGNRVPRETQYF

d_call: TRBD2
v_call: TRBV2
j_call: TRBJ2-1
clone_size: many
cdr3_nt: TGTGCCAGCAAGGGCGGGACTAGCGGCAATGAGCAGTTCTTC
cdr3_aa: CASKGGTSGNEQFF

d_call: .
v_call: TRBV11-2
j_call: TRBJ2-5
clone_size: many
cdr3_nt: TGTGCCAGCAGCTTAGCACCCGGGACCCGGGGCGAGACCCAGTACTTC
cdr3_aa: CASSLAPGTRGETQYF

d_call: TRBD1
v_call: TRBV12-3/TRBV12-4
j_call: TRBJ1-2
clone_size: .
cdr3_nt: TGTGCCAGCAGTTTACTTCCCGGACAGGGAGGCTACACCTTC
cdr3_aa: CASSLLPGQGGYTF

d_call: TRBD1
v_call: TRBV5-1
j_call: TRBJ1-1
clone_size: many
cdr3_nt: TGCGCCAGCAGCCCCACGGACAGGACCCAAGCTTTCTTT
cdr3_aa: CASSPTDRTQAFF

d_call: .
v_call: TRBV4-1
j_call: TRBJ1-2
clone_size: .
cdr3_nt: TGCGCCAGCAGCCAACGTAGGGTCTTACCCTATGGCTACACCTTC
cdr3_aa: CASSQRRVLPYGYTF

d_call: .
v_call: TRBV6-1
j_call: TRBJ2-7
clone_size: .
cdr3_nt: TGTGCCAGCAGTGAAGCATGGCTTTTGACAGGGCGGGACTACGAGCAGTACTTC
cdr3_aa: CASSEAWLLTGRDYEQYF

d_call: .
v_call: TRBV30
j_call: TRBJ2-7
clone_size: few
cdr3_nt: TGTGCCTGCACACAGGAGGGTGGCTACGAGCAGTACTTC
cdr3_aa: CACTQEGGYEQYF

d_call: TRBD1
v_call: TRBV20-1
j_call: TRBJ1-5
clone_size: few
cdr3_nt: TGCAGTGCCGACAGGGGGAATCAGCCCCAGCATTTT
cdr3_aa: CSADRGNQPQHF

d_call: .
v_call: TRBV5-1
j_call: TRBJ2-1
clone_size: few
cdr3_nt: TGCGCCAGCAGCCAGACGGCAGTAAGCTCCTACAATGAGCAGTTCTTC
cdr3_aa: CASSQTAVSSYNEQFF

d_call: .
v_call: TRBV27
j_call: TRBJ2-3
clone_size: .
cdr3_nt: TGTGCCAGCAGTTTAGGGTGGGCCTTAGATACGCAGTATTTT
cdr3_aa: CASSLGWALDTQYF

d_call: .
v_call: TRBV27
j_call: TRBJ2-7
clone_size: .
cdr3_nt: TGTGCCAGCAGTGCCCGAGGTTCGTCCGAGCAGTACTTC
cdr3_aa: CASSARGSSEQYF

d_call: TRBD1
v_call: TRBV6-1
j_call: TRBJ2-3
clone_size: .
cdr3_nt: TGTGCCAGCAGTCGCCAGGCCAGGGGGCCCACAGATACGCAGTATTTT
cdr3_aa: CASSRQARGPTDTQYF

d_call: TRBD1
v_call: TRBV28
j_call: TRBJ2-5
clone_size: .
cdr3_nt: TGTGCCAGCAGTTTCCTAGGACAGGGGTTGGAGACCCAGTACTTC
cdr3_aa: CASSFLGQGLETQYF

d_call: TRBD2
v_call: TRBV20-1
j_call: TRBJ2-1
clone_size: .
cdr3_nt: TGCAGTGCTAGCGTAAGGACTAGCCGTTACAATGAGCAGTTCTTC
cdr3_aa: CSASVRTSRYNEQFF

d_call: TRBD2
v_call: TRBV6-2/TRBV6-3
j_call: TRBJ2-7
clone_size: .
cdr3_nt: TGTGCCACCGGACTAGCGGGAGGCCCTGGGCAGTACTTC
cdr3_aa: CATGLAGGPGQYF

d_call: .
v_call: TRBV30
j_call: TRBJ2-2
clone_size: .
cdr3_nt: TGTGCCTGGAAACGTCTAGCCCTAAACACCGGGGAGCTGTTTTTT
cdr3_aa: CAWKRLALNTGELFF

d_call: TRBD2
v_call: TRBV20-1
j_call: TRBJ2-1
clone_size: once
cdr3_nt: TGCAGTGCCCAGACTAGCGGGAGATGGAATGAGCAGTTCTTC
cdr3_aa: CSAQTSGRWNEQFF

d_call: TRBD1
v_call: TRBV19
j_call: TRBJ1-2
clone_size: few
cdr3_nt: TGTGCCAGTAGTACCAGCGGGACAGGGTTCGGCTACACCTTC
cdr3_aa: CASSTSGTGFGYTF

d_call: TRBD2
v_call: TRBV7-9
j_call: TRBJ2-3
clone_size: many
cdr3_nt: TGTGCCAGCAGCTTGTTTGGAATAGCGGGGGGATTCACAGATACGCAGTATTTT
cdr3_aa: CASSLFGIAGGFTDTQYF

d_call: TRBD2
v_call: TRBV7-2
j_call: TRBJ2-1
clone_size: .
cdr3_nt: TGTGCCAGCAGCTTAGGCCCCTTACGTGGGACTAGCGGGAGTCGGGAGCAGTTCTTC
cdr3_aa: CASSLGPLRGTSGSREQFF

d_call: TRBD2
v_call: TRBV20-1
j_call: TRBJ2-3
clone_size: few
cdr3_nt: TGCAGTGCTAGGGTACCGACTAGCGGGAGTACAAATACGCAGTATTTT
cdr3_aa: CSARVPTSGSTNTQYF

d_call: TRBD1
v_call: TRBV20-1
j_call: TRBJ2-7
clone_size: .
cdr3_nt: TGCAGTGCTAGAGATACCGGGACAGGGTCCAACGAGCAGTACTTC
cdr3_aa: CSARDTGTGSNEQYF